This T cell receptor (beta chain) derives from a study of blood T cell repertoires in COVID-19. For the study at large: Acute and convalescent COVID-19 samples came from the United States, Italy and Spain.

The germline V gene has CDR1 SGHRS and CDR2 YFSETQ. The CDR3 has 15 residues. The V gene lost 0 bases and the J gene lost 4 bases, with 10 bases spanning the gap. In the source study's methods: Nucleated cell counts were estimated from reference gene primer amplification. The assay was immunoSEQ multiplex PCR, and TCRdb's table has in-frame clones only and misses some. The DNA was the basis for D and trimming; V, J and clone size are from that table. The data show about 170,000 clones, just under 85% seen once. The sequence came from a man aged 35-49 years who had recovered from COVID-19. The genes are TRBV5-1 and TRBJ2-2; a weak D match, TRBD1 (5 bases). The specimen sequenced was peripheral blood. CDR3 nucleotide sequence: TGCGCCAGCAGCTTGGGGCAGGGCCTCACCGGGGAGCTGTTTTTT. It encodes CASSLGQGLTGELFF.